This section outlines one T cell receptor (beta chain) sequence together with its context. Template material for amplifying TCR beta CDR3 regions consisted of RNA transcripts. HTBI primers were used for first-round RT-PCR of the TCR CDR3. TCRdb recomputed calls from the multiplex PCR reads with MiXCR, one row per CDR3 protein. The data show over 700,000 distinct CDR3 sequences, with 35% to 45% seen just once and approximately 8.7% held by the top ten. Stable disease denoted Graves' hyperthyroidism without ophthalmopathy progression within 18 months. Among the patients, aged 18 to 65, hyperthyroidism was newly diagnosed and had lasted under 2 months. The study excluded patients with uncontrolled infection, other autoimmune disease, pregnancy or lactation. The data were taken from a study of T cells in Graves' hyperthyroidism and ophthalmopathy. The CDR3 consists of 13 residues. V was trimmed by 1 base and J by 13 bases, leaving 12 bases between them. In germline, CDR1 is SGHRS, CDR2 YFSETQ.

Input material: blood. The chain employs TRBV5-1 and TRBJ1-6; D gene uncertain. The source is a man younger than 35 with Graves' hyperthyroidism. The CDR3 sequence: CASSLTPWAPLHF. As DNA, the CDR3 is TGCGCCAGCAGCTTGACCCCGTGGGCCCCCCTCCACTTT.